A single TCR beta chain is shown here with its context. Clones were sequenced by immunoSEQ multiplex PCR, and TCRdb holds only the in-frame ones, with some missing. The sample lists some 300,000 clones, around 85% occurring once. The CDR3 is made up of 15 amino acids. Germline V gene sequence: CDR1 LGHDT, CDR2 YNNKEL (reference sequence). The J segment lost 1 base and the V segment lost 4 bases, leaving 4 bases of the junction unmatched. The source of the sample is a study of blood T cell repertoires in COVID-19. Study at large: Sites across the United States, Italy and Spain contributed samples from acute and convalescent COVID-19. The analysed material was cDNA or gDNA that came from T cells, B-cell-depleted T cells, or PBMCs.

The rearrangement uses TRBV3-1 (or the pseudogene TRBV3-2) and TRBJ1-2; 9 nucleotides agree with TRBD1. This TCR was recovered from a woman in her forties or fifties with active or convalescent COVID-19. Sequenced sample: peripheral blood. The CDR3 sequence is CASSLTGGINYGYTF. CDR3 in DNA: TGTGCCAGCAGCCTCACAGGGGGCATTAACTATGGCTACACCTTC.